Detailed here is one T cell receptor beta chain. CDR1 and CDR2 (germline): MGHRA, YSYEKL. The CDR3 is made up of 15 amino acids. Germline trimming cut 3 bases from V and 5 bases from J; bases unmatched to any gene: 5. The data derive from a study of control samples from healthy donors and cancer patients. Measured with immunoSEQ multiplex PCR; TCRdb has only the in-frame clones, and not every one. This sample has 110,000 to 150,000 clones; about 89% occur once, and the top ten carry over 4%. The chain has TRBV4-1 and TRBJ2-1; TRBD1 matches 9 bases. This TCR derives from a man aged 30 to 39 in good health. Sequenced material: blood. In nucleotides, the CDR3 is TGCGCCAGCAGCCACCGGGACAGGGAACACAATGAGCAGTTCTTC. It yields the protein CASSHRDREHNEQFF.